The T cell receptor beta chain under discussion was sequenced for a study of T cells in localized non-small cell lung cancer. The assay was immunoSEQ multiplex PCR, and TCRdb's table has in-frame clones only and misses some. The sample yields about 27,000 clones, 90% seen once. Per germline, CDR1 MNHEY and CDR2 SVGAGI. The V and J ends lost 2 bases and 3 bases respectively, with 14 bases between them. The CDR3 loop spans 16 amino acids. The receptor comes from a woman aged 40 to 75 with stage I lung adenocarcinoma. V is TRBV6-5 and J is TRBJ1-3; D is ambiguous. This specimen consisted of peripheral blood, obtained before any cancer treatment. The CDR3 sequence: CASSYKNENHGNTIYF. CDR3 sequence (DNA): TGTGCCAGCAGTTACAAGAACGAAAACCATGGAAACACCATATATTTT.